This TCR beta chain was sequenced for a study of T-cell reconstitution after alpha-beta-depleted transplantation in children. Molecular barcoding with unique molecular identifiers was used for the TCRbeta library. A single record per CDR3 protein comes from TCRdb applying MiXCR to the PCR reads. The sample has 210,000 or so distinct CDR3 sequences; 8% to 9.5% are singletons. CDR3 length: 14 amino acids. With 4 bases removed from V and 3 bases from J, the gap between germline ends came to 9 bases. The germline gives CDR1 LGHNA, CDR2 YSLEER. The TCR sequence derives from a human donor who donated a stem cell graft to a child with acute lymphoblastic leukemia. Sample: PBMCs from the stem cell graft donor, taken from the stem cell graft. The chain joins TRBV4-3 to TRBJ2-2; the D call may be TRBD1 or TRBD2 (5 bases each). The CDR3 DNA is TGCGCCAGCAGCCGGGGGTACGACACCGGGGAGCTGTTTTTT. This encodes CASSRGYDTGELFF.